This T cell receptor (beta chain) comes out of a study of blood T cells in healthy people across ages. Study-wide points: A roughly linear fall in TCR beta diversity per million T cells was seen with increasing age. Because sorting was not performed, PBMCs prevented conclusive naive versus antigen-experienced comparison.

Samples each yielded at least 6 micrograms of total RNA. CDR1 ENHRY and CDR2 SYGVKD come from the germline V gene. The V and J ends lost 0 bases and 5 bases respectively, with 7 bases between them. The CDR3 is made up of 13 amino acids. Together with a sample-barcoded 5' primer, a J-beta primer mix was included in a second PCR lasting 7 to 11 cycles. Each CDR3 protein is one row after TCRdb ran MiXCR on the 5' RACE reads. The data show over 500,000 distinct CDR3 sequences, about 25% seen once. With regard to this clonotype: Its antigen is as yet unknown.

The same sample was also studied in work on T cells of mothers and their children. As that report states: Barcodes and 2-4 random nucleotides were added by M1S in the second PCR.

The genes are TRBV10-3 and TRBJ1-2; D not resolved. The TCR originated in a boy aged 2 to 10 in good health. Material for sequencing was blood. CDR3 DNA sequence: TGTGCCATCAGTGAGTCCTTTCGATATGGCTACACCTTC. It specifies CAISESFRYGYTF.